This T cell receptor beta chain was profiled in a study of human T cells and chemical hapten exposure. This sample's time point: pre-sensitization, week 0. Indicated treatment: therapeutic diphenylcyclopropenone sensitization with weekly scalp DPC. The study, taken as a whole, reports: The number of TCRs over 1 in 1000 frequency stayed unchanged after DPC.

Each CDR3 protein is one row after TCRdb ran MiXCR on the RACE reads. Of more than 150,000 distinct CDR3 sequences listed, almost 30% were seen once; the top ten hold less than 3.5%. This clonotype was counted between two and nine times. Its antigen remains unknown. The CDR3 has 16 amino acids. Germline values: CDR1 SGDLS, CDR2 YYNGEE. V lost 0 bases, J lost 4 bases, and 3 bases stayed unmatched. This sequence was found in a woman aged 25 to 45 with alopecia areata. Some clones in this sample may be carry-over from other donors' samples. The material sequenced was whole blood, taken in connection with sensitization to the hapten diphenylcyclopropenone (DPC). The gene calls are TRBV9 and TRBJ2-7, with TRBD2 identical over 14 bases. CDR3 in DNA: TGTGCCAGCAGCGTAGGGGGGACTAGCGGGAGTTACGAGCAGTACTTC. This encodes CASSVGGTSGSYEQYF.